This T cell receptor beta chain was identified during a study of STAT5B mutations in CD4+ large granular lymphocyte leukemia. This CDR3 is built from 18 residues. This table comes from immunoSEQ multiplex PCR, and its TCRdb copy is limited to in-frame clones, with some not included. The table lists tens of thousands of clones, around 70% of them singletons. Material for sequencing was CD4+ T cells from blood buffy coats. The chain joins TRBV7-5 to TRBJ1-1; the table's D call TRBD1 went unverified against the DNA. TRBV7-5 is labeled a pseudogene. The clonotype originates from a human donor in good health. CDR3 residues: CACQPRIRKGALNTEAFF. CDR3 in DNA: TGTGCCTGTCAACCCCGGATACGAAAAGGGGCTTTGAACACTGAAGCTTTCTTT.